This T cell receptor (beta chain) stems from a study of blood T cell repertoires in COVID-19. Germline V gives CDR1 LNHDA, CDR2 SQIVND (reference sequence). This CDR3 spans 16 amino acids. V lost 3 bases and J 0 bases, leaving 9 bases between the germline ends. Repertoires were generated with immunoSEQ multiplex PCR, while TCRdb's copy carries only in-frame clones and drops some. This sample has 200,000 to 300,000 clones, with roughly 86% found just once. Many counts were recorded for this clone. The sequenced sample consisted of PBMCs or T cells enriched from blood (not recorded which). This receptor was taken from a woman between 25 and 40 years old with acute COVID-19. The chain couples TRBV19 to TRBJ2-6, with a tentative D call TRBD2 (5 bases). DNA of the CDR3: TGTGCCAGTAGTATCGGGATCTCCTCTGGGGCCAACGTCCTGACTTTC. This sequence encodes CASSIGISSGANVLTF. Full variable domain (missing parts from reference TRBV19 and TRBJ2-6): DGGITQSPKYLFRKEGQNVTLSCEQNLNHDAMYWYRQDPGQGLRLIYYSQIVNDFQKGDIAEGYSVSREKKESFPLTVTSAQKNPTAFYLCASSIGISSGANVLTFGAGSRLTVL.